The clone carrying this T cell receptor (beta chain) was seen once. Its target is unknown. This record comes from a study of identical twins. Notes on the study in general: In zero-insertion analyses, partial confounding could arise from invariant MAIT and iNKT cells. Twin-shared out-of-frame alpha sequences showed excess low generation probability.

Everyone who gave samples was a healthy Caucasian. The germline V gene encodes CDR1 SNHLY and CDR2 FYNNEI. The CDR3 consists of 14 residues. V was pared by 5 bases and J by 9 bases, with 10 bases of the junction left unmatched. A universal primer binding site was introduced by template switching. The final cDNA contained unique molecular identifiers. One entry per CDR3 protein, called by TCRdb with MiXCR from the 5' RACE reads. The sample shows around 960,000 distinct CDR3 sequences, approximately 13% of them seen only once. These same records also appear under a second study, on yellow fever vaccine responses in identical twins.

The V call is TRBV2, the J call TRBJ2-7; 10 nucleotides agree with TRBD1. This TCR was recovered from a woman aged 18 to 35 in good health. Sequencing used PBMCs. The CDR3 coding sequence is TGTGCCAGCAGTTTTCAGGACAGGGGGATCGGGCAGTACGTC. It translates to CASSFQDRGIGQYV.